Each of the 32 T cell receptor beta chains below was sequenced from the same sample in a study of CD8 T cells in ankylosing spondylitis. These receptors' antigens are unknown. Study-wide results and caveats: The study identified a TCR beta motif of roughly eight highly homologous variants that appeared characteristic of ankylosing spondylitis blood.

Each CDR3 protein is one row after TCRdb ran MiXCR on the 5' RACE reads. The sample lists hundreds of thousands of distinct CDR3 sequences, 26% occurring once. The sequenced sample consisted of blood, either unsorted or a sorted T cell fraction (not recorded which). These receptors were taken from a male donor with ankylosing spondylitis.

This clonotype was observed a few times. The chain joins TRBV12-3 or TRBV12-4 to TRBJ1-2; no reliable D call. V lost 7 bases to trimming and J lost 8 bases, with 20 bases between them. The CDR3 spans 14 residues. CDR3 coding DNA: TGTGCCAGCACGGCCTCCCCGGTGGGGTTCGGCTACACCTTC. It specifies CASTASPVGFGYTF.

The gene calls are TRBV11-2 and TRBJ2-2; D remains ambiguous. Trimming shortened V by 5 bases and J by 0 bases, and 10 bases separated the two germline ends. Germline CDR1 reads SGHAT; CDR2 reads FQNNGV. This CDR3 is 15 amino acids long. CDR3 region: CASSPWVANTGELFF. The CDR3, as DNA: TGTGCCAGCAGCCCTTGGGTCGCGAACACCGGGGAGCTGTTTTTT.

A few counts support this clonotype. The CDR3 DNA is TGTGCCAGCAGCCCGCGGACTAGCGGGGCGAACACCGGGGAGCTGTTTTTT. Its translation: CASSPRTSGANTGELFF. The chain joins TRBV7-8 to TRBJ2-2; 12 bases line up with TRBD2. With V trimmed by 5 bases and J by 0 bases, 4 bases remained unmatched. Looked up from germline, CDR1 is SGHVS and CDR2 is FQNEAQ. The CDR3 is made up of 17 amino acids.

This chain joins TRBV18 and TRBJ2-7; 11 positions agree with TRBD2. Per germline, CDR1 KGHSH and CDR2 LQKENI. The ends lost 6 bases at V and 0 bases at J; junction bases unmatched: 7. CDR3 length: 16 residues. CDR3 coding DNA: TGTGCCAGCTCTTCGGGACTAGCGGTTGGCTCCTACGAGCAGTACTTC. This encodes CASSSGLAVGSYEQYF.

V is TRBV4-1 and J is TRBJ1-2; 7 bases match TRBD1. CDR1 is MGHRA and CDR2 is YSYEKL in the germline V gene. The CDR3 runs to 15 residues. V lost 3 bases and J lost 2; bases outside the gene matches: 6. The DNA of the CDR3 is TGCGCCAGCAGCCACGTTGCGGGACAGAACTATGGCTACACCTTC. Its protein product is CASSHVAGQNYGYTF.

The gene calls are TRBV5-1 and TRBJ2-1, with no clear D. Trimming took 1 base from V and 10 from J, leaving 12 bases between them. The CDR3 length is 13 residues. The germline V gene has CDR1 SGHRS and CDR2 YFSETQ. The CDR3 nucleotides are TGCGCCAGCAGCTTGTCAACAGAGACCGAGCAGTTCTTC. Its protein is CASSLSTETEQFF.

The rearrangement joins TRBV7-9 to TRBJ2-1; TRBD2 matches 14 bases. V shed 1 base, J shed 3 bases, and the junction held 2 bases outside the gene matches. From germline, CDR1 is SEHNR and CDR2 FQNEAQ (reference sequence). This CDR3 contains 17 residues. CDR3 sequence (DNA): TGTGCCAGCAGCTTAGTTGGGACTAGCGGGGGCTACAATGAGCAGTTCTTC. Translation: CASSLVGTSGGYNEQFF.

This clonotype was picked up a small number of times. The V and J genes are TRBV7-9 and TRBJ2-1; perhaps TRBD1 as D (6 bases). CDR3 length: 11 amino acids. Trimming pared 10 bases from V and 6 bases from J, leaving 10 bases between. CDR1 is SEHNR, CDR2 FQNEAQ, per germline (reference sequence). The CDR3 here is CAIGGPNEQFF. CDR3 in DNA: TGTGCCATAGGGGGTCCCAATGAGCAGTTCTTC.

This clonotype was counted a few times. The V and J genes are TRBV6-1 and TRBJ1-1; D unresolved. Between the trimmed V and J ends, which lost 4 bases and 0 bases, there was a span of 6 bases. Germline CDR1 is MNHNS and CDR2 is SASEGT. The CDR3 is 13 amino acids. CDR3 coding DNA: TGTGCCAGCAGTGCGGGAATGAACACTGAAGCTTTCTTT. Protein: CASSAGMNTEAFF.

This clonotype was observed a handful of times. This chain connects TRBV27 to TRBJ2-1; D may correspond to TRBD1 or TRBD2 (8 bases each). Trimming left V 5 bases short and J 7 bases short, with 21 bases between. The CDR3 covers 16 residues. Germline CDR1 reads MNHEY; CDR2 reads SMNVEV (reference sequence). The CDR3 reads CASSPQGGTRVNEQFF. CDR3 nucleotide sequence: TGTGCCAGCAGTCCACAGGGGGGGACTAGAGTTAATGAGCAGTTCTTC.

Regarding this clonotype: At one end, the junction sequence differs from germline, possibly due to a read error. CDR3 nucleotide sequence: TGTGCCAGTAGTCCCCGACAGGGTGATGCGTCCTACAATGAGCAGTCCTTC. It codes for CASSPRQGDASYNEQSF. The rearrangement joins TRBV19 to TRBJ2-1; 7 positions agree with TRBD1. The CDR3 is 17 amino acids. Germline CDR1 and CDR2: LNHDA and SQIVND (reference sequence).

This clonotype showed up many times. This chain connects TRBV7-7 to TRBJ2-5, with D hard to call. The V and J ends lost 3 bases and 5 bases respectively, with 10 bases between them. Germline lookup yields CDR1 SSHAT and CDR2 FNYEAQ (reference sequence). The CDR3 extends over 13 amino acids. The chain's CDR3 is CASSFRQDETQYF. The DNA of the CDR3 is TGTGCCAGCAGCTTCCGACAAGACGAGACCCAGTACTTC. Looking up the rest from reference TRBV7-7 and TRBJ2-5 gives the full variable domain: GAGVSQSPRYKVTKRGQDVTLRCDPISSHATLYWYQQALGQGPEFLTYFNYEAQPDKSGLPSDRFSAERPEGSISTLTIQRTEQRDSAMYRCASSFRQDETQYFGPGTRLLVL.

V gene TRBV27 combines with J gene TRBJ2-7, with a possible D match to TRBD2 (6 bases). Germline V lookup: CDR1 MNHEY, CDR2 SMNVEV (reference sequence). The CDR3 runs 15 residues. V lost 7 bases and J lost 2, with 18 bases in between. The DNA for the CDR3 is TGTGCCAGCATCCCGCTCCGGGAGTGGGCCTACGAGCAGTACGTC. Translating it yields CASIPLREWAYEQYV.

This clonotype was picked up many times. The chain couples TRBV12-3 or TRBV12-4 to TRBJ2-5; TRBD2 aligns across 7 bases. After removal of 6 bases from V and 1 base from J, the junction contained 2 bases not matched to a gene. The CDR3 consists of 13 residues. The CDR3 protein is CASSSSGQETQYF. The CDR3 DNA follows: TGTGCCAGCAGCTCTAGCGGCCAAGAGACCCAGTACTTC.

This clonotype was detected a few times. This sequence joins TRBV7-7 and TRBJ2-1, with D possibly TRBD1 on 5 matching bases. Germline CDR1 and CDR2: SSHAT and FNYEAQ (reference sequence). Trimming left V 5 bases short and J 10 bases short, with 15 bases between. The CDR3 has 13 amino acids. Here the CDR3 DNA reads TGTGCCAGCAGCATCGACAGATCAGGCGAGCAGTTCTTC. Amino acids: CASSIDRSGEQFF.

This clonotype was seen a few times. The V call is TRBV24-1, the J call TRBJ2-4, with D tentatively TRBD2 (5 bases). The V gene lost 5 bases and the J gene lost 3 bases, with 7 bases spanning the gap. The CDR3 consists of 13 residues. CDR1 is KGHDR and CDR2 is SFDVKD in the germline V gene. The CDR3 DNA reads as TGTGCCACCAGTGGAGGGTTCAAAAACATTCAGTACTTC. Translating gives CATSGGFKNIQYF.

The V and J genes are TRBV10-3 and TRBJ2-1; the D gene is possibly TRBD2 (6 bases). The V end was cut by 8 bases, the J end by 9 bases, with 17 bases between. Germline V gene lookup returns CDR1 ENHRY and CDR2 SYGVKD. The CDR3 loop spans 13 amino acids. The CDR3 here is CAICGGGISEQFF. Written as DNA, the CDR3 is TGTGCCATCTGTGGTGGGGGGATCTCTGAGCAGTTCTTC.

This clonotype turned up a few times. The CDR3 bases are TGCAGTGCTGGGAAAACAGCGAACACTGAAGCTTTCTTT. This translates into CSAGKTANTEAFF. This rearrangement joins TRBV20-1 to TRBJ1-1; D call uncertain. The germline CDR1 and CDR2 sequences are DFQATT and SNEGSKA (reference sequence). The CDR3 runs 13 residues. The V gene lost 5 bases and the J gene lost 1 base, with 11 bases spanning the gap.

This clonotype appeared a few times. V gene TRBV6-1 combines with J gene TRBJ2-1; 8 bases agree with TRBD2. V trimming: 2 bases; J trimming: 9 bases; junction bases outside the gene matches: 12. Germline V CDR1 and CDR2: MNHNS, SASEGT. The CDR3 covers 16 residues. CDR3 sequence: CASSESLAGGGGEQFF. CDR3 coding DNA: TGTGCCAGCAGTGAAAGTCTGGCGGGAGGAGGGGGTGAGCAGTTCTTC.

This clonotype was counted only a few times. The chain uses TRBV9 and TRBJ2-2, with D perhaps TRBD2 (6 bases). There are 13 residues in the CDR3. Trimming cost V 4 bases and J 4 bases, with 8 bases left between them. The germline CDR1 and CDR2 sequences are SGDLS and YYNGEE. CDR3: CASSPGATGELFF. CDR3 sequence (DNA): TGTGCCAGCAGCCCGGGAGCCACCGGGGAGCTGTTTTTT.

The V and J genes are TRBV15 and TRBJ2-1; 7 nucleotides line up with TRBD1. The V gene end was trimmed by 1 base and the J gene end by 6 bases; junction bases not matched to a gene: 6. The CDR3 covers 15 residues. Germline V gives CDR1 LNHNV, CDR2 YYDKDF (reference sequence). The CDR3, as DNA: TGTGCCACCAGCAGAGCCTCCCACAGGGGCAATGAGCAGTTCTTC. It encodes CATSRASHRGNEQFF. Complete variable domain (other parts from reference TRBV15 and TRBJ2-1): DAMVIQNPRYQVTQFGKPVTLSCSQTLNHNVMYWYQQKSSQAPKLLFHYYDKDFNNEADTPDNFQSRRPNTSFCFLDIRSPGLGDTAMYLCATSRASHRGNEQFFGPGTRLTVL.

This chain joins TRBV4-2 and TRBJ1-1, with D possibly matching TRBD1 (5 bases). V lost 0 bases and J lost 4, with 12 bases in between. Germline V CDR1 and CDR2: LGHNA, YNFKEQ. CDR3 size: 15 residues. The chain's CDR3 is CASSQEEGMSTEAFF. CDR3 nucleotide sequence: TGTGCCAGCAGCCAAGAGGAGGGGATGAGCACTGAAGCTTTCTTT.

The V call is TRBV5-6, the J call TRBJ1-2; TRBD1 agrees at 7 bases. The length of the CDR3 is 16 residues. The V segment lost 0 bases and the J segment 4 bases; nucleotides outside the gene matches: 9. Germline V gene lookup returns CDR1 SGHDT and CDR2 YYEEEE. The CDR3 nucleotides are TGTGCCAGCAGCTTGGTCCCGGGACAGAGTTCCTATGGCTACACCTTC. Protein product: CASSLVPGQSSYGYTF.

The CDR3 is CASSHPGWTGGRSSYNEQFF. The CDR3 DNA reads as TGTGCCAGCAGCCACCCCGGTTGGACGGGAGGCCGAAGCTCCTACAATGAGCAGTTCTTC. This rearrangement joins TRBV3-1 to TRBJ2-1; TRBD2 aligns across 7 bases. Germline CDR1 is LGHDT and CDR2 is YNNKEL (reference sequence). The ends lost 3 bases at V and 0 bases at J; junction bases unmatched: 17. This CDR3 comprises 20 residues.

This clonotype appeared a few times. In DNA, the CDR3 is TGTGCCAGCAGCCGTAGCGCCGGGACAGGCTATGGCTACACCTTC. This sequence encodes CASSRSAGTGYGYTF. This chain joins TRBV7-2 and TRBJ1-2; TRBD1 matches at 8 bases. The CDR3 contains 15 residues. After removal of 5 bases from V and 4 bases from J, the junction contained 9 bases not matched to a gene. The germline V gene has CDR1 SGHTA and CDR2 FQGNSA.

This rearrangement joins TRBV24-1 to TRBJ2-1; tentative D call: TRBD1 (5 bases). The CDR3 consists of 14 residues. V was cut by 6 bases and J by 4 bases, with 12 bases left in between. Germline V gene data show CDR1 as KGHDR and CDR2 as SFDVKD. CDR3 coding DNA: TGTGCCACCAGTAAGGCAGGGCTTTACAATGAGCAGTTCTTC. Residues: CATSKAGLYNEQFF.

The chain combines TRBV20-1 with TRBJ1-5, with D perhaps TRBD1 (6 bases). The V gene's germline CDR1 is DFQATT and CDR2 SNEGSKA (reference sequence). This CDR3 is built from 14 residues. Trimming pared 3 bases from V and 3 bases from J, leaving 12 bases between. CDR3 sequence: CSARGTRNNQPQHF. The CDR3 DNA reads TGCAGTGCTAGGGGGACACGGAACAATCAGCCCCAGCATTTT.

The chain joins TRBV12-3 or TRBV12-4 to TRBJ1-5, with D hard to call. Trimming left V 2 bases short and J 2 bases short, with 13 bases between. The CDR3 has 16 amino acids. The CDR3 reads CASSLTSLEGNQPQHF. DNA of the CDR3: TGTGCCAGCAGTTTAACCTCACTGGAGGGCAATCAGCCCCAGCATTTT.

The gene calls are TRBV28 and TRBJ1-4; D gene ambiguous. V lost 8 bases to trimming and J lost 0 bases, with 10 bases between them. The CDR3 has 14 amino acids. Germline CDR1 MDHEN, CDR2 SYDVKM. The CDR3 DNA reads as TGTGCCAGCGGATCCGGGGCAACTAATGAAAAACTGTTTTTT. Translation gives CASGSGATNEKLFF.

This sequence joins TRBV5-5 and TRBJ1-5; D unresolved. The CDR3 is 13 residues long. Trimming removed 2 bases from V and 6 bases from J, with 9 bases in between. Germline loops: CDR1 SGHKS, CDR2 YYEKEE (reference sequence). This CDR3 is CASSLGLGQPQHF. The CDR3 DNA reads TGTGCCAGCAGCTTAGGGCTCGGTCAGCCCCAGCATTTT.

This clonotype has just a few counts. The chain is built from TRBV20-1 and TRBJ2-5; 11 bases align to TRBD2. V gave up 7 bases and J gave up 4 bases; unmatched junction bases: 8. This CDR3 region has 14 residues. Per the germline V gene, CDR1 is DFQATT and CDR2 is SNEGSKA (reference sequence). The CDR3 nucleotides are TGCAGTGTTGAGACTAGCGGGACGGGAGAGACCCAGTACTTC. Translation: CSVETSGTGETQYF.

The CDR3 nucleotides read TGTGCCAGCAGCCAAGGGACATTCCAAGAGACCCAGTACTTC. This gives the protein CASSQGTFQETQYF. The rearrangement joins TRBV7-6 to TRBJ2-5, with D possibly matching TRBD1 (6 bases). V shed 5 bases and J shed 1 base, with 11 bases lying between them. In germline, CDR1 is SGHVS, CDR2 FNYEAQ. This CDR3 has 14 residues.